This T cell receptor (beta chain) was profiled in a study of blood T cell repertoires in COVID-19. Across the study: Samples of COVID-19 (acute and convalescent) were obtained from the United States, Italy and Spain. In each case, the material was cDNA or gDNA derived from T cells, B-cell-depleted T cells, or PBMCs.

Germline CDR1 LNHDA, CDR2 SQIVND (reference sequence). The CDR3 loop spans 17 amino acids. Trimming removed 3 bases at V and 4 bases at J, with 18 bases between. Original processing notes: The authors estimated nucleated cell counts from reference gene primer amplification. Using immunoSEQ multiplex PCR, the repertoire was profiled, and TCRdb retains in-frame clones only, with some absent. The V and J calls and clone size come from that table; D and trimming were worked out from the DNA. The sample lists 75,000 to 100,000 clones, approximately 86% occurring once. Sequencing used peripheral blood. The sequence was obtained from a woman at least 80 years old with acute or convalescent COVID-19. This chain links TRBV19 with TRBJ2-2, with TRBD2 as a possible D gene (7 bases). Here the CDR3 reads CASSMPVGGARTGELFF. As DNA, the CDR3 is TGTGCCAGTAGTATGCCGGTGGGGGGGGCACGCACCGGGGAGCTGTTTTTT.